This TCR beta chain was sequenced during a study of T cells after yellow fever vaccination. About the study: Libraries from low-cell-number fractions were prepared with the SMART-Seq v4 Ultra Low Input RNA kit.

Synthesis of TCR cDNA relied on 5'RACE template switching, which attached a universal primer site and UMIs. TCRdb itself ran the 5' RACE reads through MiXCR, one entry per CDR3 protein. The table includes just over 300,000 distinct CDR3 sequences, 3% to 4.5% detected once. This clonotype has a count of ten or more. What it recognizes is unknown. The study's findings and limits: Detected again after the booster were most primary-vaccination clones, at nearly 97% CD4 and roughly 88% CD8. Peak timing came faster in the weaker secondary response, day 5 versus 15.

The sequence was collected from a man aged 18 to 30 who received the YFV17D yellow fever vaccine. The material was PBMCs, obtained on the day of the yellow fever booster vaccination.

The CDR3 reads CASSLWTGELNEKLFF. The CDR3 DNA reads as TGTGCCAGCAGCTTATGGACAGGGGAGCTTAATGAAAAACTGTTTTTT. The V gene is TRBV5-4, the J gene TRBJ1-4; 9 positions match TRBD1. V dropped 2 bases and J dropped 4; count of bases not matched to a gene: 6. Germline loops: CDR1 SGHNT, CDR2 YYREEE (reference sequence). The CDR3 loop spans 16 amino acids. Full variable domain (rest looked up from reference TRBV5-4 and TRBJ1-4): ETGVTQSPTHLIKTRGQQVTLRCSSQSGHNTVSWYQQALGQGPQFIFQYYREEENGRGNFPPRFSGLQFPNYSSELNVNALELDDSALYLCASSLWTGELNEKLFFGSGTQLSVL.